The present TCR beta chain was sequenced within a study of STAT5B mutations in CD4+ large granular lymphocyte leukemia. Germline-derived CDR1 and CDR2 are MNHNS and SASEGT. The CDR3 loop spans 17 amino acids. Germline trimming cut 2 bases from V and 0 bases from J; bases unmatched to any gene: 7. As originally analysed: A productive frequency of 2.59 x 10-5 was the lowest detectable. The repertoire was sequenced with immunoSEQ multiplex PCR; TCRdb's copy has only in-frame clones and lacks some. The V and J calls and clone size are taken from that table; D and trimming were inferred from the DNA. The sample gives under 50,000 clones, 65% to 85% of which show up once; approximately 0.4% is in the top ten. Healthy controls were blood donor buffy coats. Broader study findings: Top patient clones used TRBV06 genes more often: 8/27 versus 2/35 in controls.

This clone has only one observation. Its target is not known. The source material was CD4+ T cells from blood buffy coats. The chain links TRBV6-1 to TRBJ1-3; 7 positions agree with TRBD1. The source is a human donor in good health. The CDR3, as DNA: TGTGCCAGCAGTGAAAGACCCCGGACAGGCTCTGGAAACACCATATATTTT. Residues: CASSERPRTGSGNTIYF.